This TCR beta chain was sequenced during a study of blood T cell repertoires in COVID-19. The table came from immunoSEQ multiplex PCR; TCRdb's copy has only in-frame clones and leaves some out. The sample contains 160,000 or so clones, 60% to 85% of which appear only once. Per the germline V gene, CDR1 is PRHDT and CDR2 is FYEKMQ (reference sequence). The CDR3 is made up of 16 amino acids. V gave up 0 bases and J gave up 2 bases, with 12 bases separating them. V usage is TRBV13 and J usage is TRBJ2-3; D is uncertain. Material for sequencing was peripheral blood. The sequence was collected from a woman aged 60-75 years with COVID-19, enrolled during active disease. The CDR3 sequence: CASSLGRYRYTDTQYF. Here the CDR3 DNA reads TGTGCCAGCAGCTTAGGCAGGTATCGATACACAGATACGCAGTATTTT.